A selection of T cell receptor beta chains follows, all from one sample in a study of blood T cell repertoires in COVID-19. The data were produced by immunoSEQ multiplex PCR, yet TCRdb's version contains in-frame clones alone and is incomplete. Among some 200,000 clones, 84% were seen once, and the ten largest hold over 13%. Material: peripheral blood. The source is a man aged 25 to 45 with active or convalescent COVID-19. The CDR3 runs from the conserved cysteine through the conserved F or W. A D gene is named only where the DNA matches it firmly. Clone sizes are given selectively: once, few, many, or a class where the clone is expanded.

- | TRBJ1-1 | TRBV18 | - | CASSSQTGNTEAFF | TGTGCCAGCTCATCTCAGACGGGAAACACTGAAGCTTTCTTT
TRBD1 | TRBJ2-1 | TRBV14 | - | CASSQVETGGNEQFF | TGTGCCAGCAGCCAAGTCGAGACAGGGGGCAATGAGCAGTTCTTC
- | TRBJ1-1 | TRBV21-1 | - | CASSREVRFTEAFF | TGTGCCAGCAGCAGAGAGGTAAGGTTCACTGAAGCTTTCTTT
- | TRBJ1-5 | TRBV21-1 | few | CASSKLGGKEPQHF | TGTGCCAGCAGCAAATTGGGGGGGAAGGAGCCCCAGCATTTT
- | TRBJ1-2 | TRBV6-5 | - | CASSYSSAGAYGYTF | TGTGCCAGCAGTTACTCTTCGGCAGGGGCCTATGGCTACACCTTC
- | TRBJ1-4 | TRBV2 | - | CASRQGPTNEKLFF | TGTGCCAGCAGACAGGGACCAACTAATGAAAAACTGTTTTTT
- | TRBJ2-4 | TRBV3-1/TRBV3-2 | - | CASSRTLIAKNIQYF | TGTGCCAGCAGCCGGACACTCATAGCCAAAAACATTCAGTACTTC
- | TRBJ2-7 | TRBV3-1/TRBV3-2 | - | CASSQERAAGSYEQYF | TGTGCCAGCAGCCAAGAACGGGCAGCGGGCTCCTACGAGCAGTACTTC
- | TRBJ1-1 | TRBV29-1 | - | CSVGAMNTEAFF | TGCAGCGTTGGGGCTATGAACACTGAAGCTTTCTTT
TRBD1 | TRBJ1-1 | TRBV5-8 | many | CASSLVDRGWGTEAFF | TGTGCCAGCAGCTTGGTAGACAGGGGATGGGGCACTGAAGCTTTCTTT
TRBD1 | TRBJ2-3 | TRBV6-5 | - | CASSYGRGRPDTQYF | TGTGCCAGCAGTTACGGCAGGGGGCGACCAGATACGCAGTATTTT
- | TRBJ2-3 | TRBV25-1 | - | CASSEGPRDGSGGTQYF | TGTGCCAGCAGTGAAGGTCCCCGGGACGGGAGCGGAGGTACGCAGTATTTT
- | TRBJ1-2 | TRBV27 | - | CASSFRGLVSNYGYTF | TGTGCCAGCAGTTTCCGGGGGTTAGTTTCTAACTATGGCTACACCTTC
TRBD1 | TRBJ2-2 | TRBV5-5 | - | CASSSLPGQATGELFF | TGTGCCAGCAGCTCCCTTCCGGGACAGGCCACCGGGGAGCTGTTTTTT
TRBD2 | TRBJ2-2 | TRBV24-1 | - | CATSESHRGGITGELFF | TGTGCCACCAGTGAGTCCCACCGGGGAGGGATAACCGGGGAGCTGTTTTTT
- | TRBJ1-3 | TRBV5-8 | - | CASSPKLGGEYF | TGTGCCAGCAGCCCAAAACTAGGGGGAGAATATTTT
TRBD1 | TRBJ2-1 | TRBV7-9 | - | CASSLAPTGGYNEQFF | TGTGCCAGCAGCTTAGCACCGACAGGGGGTTACAATGAGCAGTTCTTC
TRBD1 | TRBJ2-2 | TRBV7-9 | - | CASSSAPGTGDTGELFF | TGTGCCAGCAGCTCAGCGCCCGGGACAGGAGACACCGGGGAGCTGTTTTTT
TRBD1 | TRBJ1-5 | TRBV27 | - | CASSSGTGGWNQPQHF | TGTGCCAGCAGTTCCGGGACAGGGGGTTGGAATCAGCCCCAGCATTTT
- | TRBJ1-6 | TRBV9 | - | CASSVGGDNSPLHF | TGTGCCAGCAGCGTAGGGGGAGATAATTCACCCCTCCACTTT
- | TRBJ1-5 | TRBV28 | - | CASSLAADSTNQPQHF | TGTGCCAGCAGTTTAGCTGCCGACAGTACCAATCAGCCCCAGCATTTT
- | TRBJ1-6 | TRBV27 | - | CASSTRRSSYNSPLHF | TGTGCCAGCAGTACCAGGAGGAGCTCCTATAATTCACCCCTCCACTTT
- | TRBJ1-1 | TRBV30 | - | CAWGSARQAFF | TGTGCCTGGGGAAGTGCGCGGCAAGCTTTCTTT
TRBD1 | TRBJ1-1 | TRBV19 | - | CASTQGGFFRTEAFF | TGTGCCAGTACTCAGGGGGGTTTCTTCAGGACTGAAGCTTTCTTT
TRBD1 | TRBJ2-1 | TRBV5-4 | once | CASSLVNRDRAHEQFF | TGTGCCAGCAGCTTGGTAAACCGGGACAGGGCTCATGAGCAGTTCTTC
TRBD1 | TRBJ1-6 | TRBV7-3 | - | CASRTGAGNSPLHF | TGTGCCAGCCGGACAGGGGCAGGGAATTCACCCCTCCACTTT
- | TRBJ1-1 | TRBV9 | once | CASSVGPPNTEAFF | TGTGCCAGCAGCGTAGGGCCCCCGAACACTGAAGCTTTCTTT
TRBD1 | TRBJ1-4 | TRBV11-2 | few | CASQTGTNEKLFF | TGTGCCAGCCAGACAGGGACTAATGAAAAACTGTTTTTT
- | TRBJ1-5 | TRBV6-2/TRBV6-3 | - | CASSYYAQPNQPQHF | TGTGCCAGCAGTTACTACGCACAGCCCAATCAGCCCCAGCATTTT
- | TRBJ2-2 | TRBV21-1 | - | CAPEGEGTGETGELFF | TGTGCCCCAGAGGGGGAAGGAACAGGGGAAACCGGGGAGCTGTTTTTT
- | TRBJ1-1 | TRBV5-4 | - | CASSVQQGNTEAFF | TGTGCCAGCAGCGTACAACAGGGGAACACTGAAGCTTTCTTT
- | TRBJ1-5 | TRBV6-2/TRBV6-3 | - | CASSYSVTQPQHF | TGTGCCAGCAGTTATTCGGTAACTCAGCCCCAGCATTTT
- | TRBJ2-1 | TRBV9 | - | CASSRSRDNEQFF | TGTGCCAGCAGTCGTAGCAGGGACAATGAGCAGTTCTTC
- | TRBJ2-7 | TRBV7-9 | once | CASSQMGAGVYEQYF | TGTGCCAGCAGCCAGATGGGGGCGGGAGTGTACGAGCAGTACTTC
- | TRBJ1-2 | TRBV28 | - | CASANQGSNYGYTF | TGTGCCAGCGCAAATCAGGGGTCTAACTATGGCTACACCTTC
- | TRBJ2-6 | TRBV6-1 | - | CASSEKGSWSSGANVLTF | TGTGCCAGCAGTGAGAAAGGATCTTGGAGCTCTGGGGCCAACGTCCTGACTTTC
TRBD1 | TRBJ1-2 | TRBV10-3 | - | CASGQGTHGYTF | TGTGCCAGTGGACAGGGCACCCATGGCTACACCTTC
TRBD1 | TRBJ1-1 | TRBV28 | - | CASSLGQGEVGAFF | TGTGCCAGCAGTTTAGGACAGGGGGAGGTTGGAGCTTTCTTT
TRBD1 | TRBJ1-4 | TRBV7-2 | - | CASSAGRQGSGEKLFF | TGTGCCAGCAGCGCTGGACGACAGGGATCCGGTGAAAAACTGTTTTTT
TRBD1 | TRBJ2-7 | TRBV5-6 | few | CASSSEWDSYEQYF | TGTGCCAGCAGCTCTGAGTGGGACAGCTACGAGCAGTACTTC
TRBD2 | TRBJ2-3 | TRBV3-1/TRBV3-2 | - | CASSSSGLTDTQYF | TGTGCCAGCAGCTCTAGCGGTCTCACAGATACGCAGTATTTT
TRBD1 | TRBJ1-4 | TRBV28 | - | CASSLRGQGLEKLFF | TGTGCCAGCAGTTTACGAGGACAGGGTTTAGAAAAACTGTTTTTT